The entry that follows covers one TCR beta chain sequence. This clone was seen at least ten times. Which antigen it targets is not known. The read finishes 3 residues shy of the CDR3 end, and the germline J gene is used to complete it. This entry is derived from a study of T cell clonality in common variable immunodeficiency (dated by TCRdb to the mid-2010s). What the work shows at the level of the full study, not this receptor alone: The authors noted that sequencing repertoires of T cell subpopulations would be needed to clarify what caused the increased clonality in CVID. Differences among patients in the CVID cohort limited the correlations between repertoire features and clinical complications. Fewer deletions and N-nucleotide insertions were reportedly observed in CVID TCRbeta sequences, and highly modified clones with 13 or more V deletions were reportedly absent from CVID TCRbeta sequences. Healthy controls shared more TCRbeta clones with each other than CVID subjects shared among themselves (p < 0.0001). TCRbeta clonality was higher in CVID subjects than in healthy controls (t-test p = 0.018), and the increase was most characteristic of about a third of subjects. Even though DNA input was the same, control samples had an average of around 82,000 unique sequences each, compared with 25,000 to 35,000 in CVID samples.

Germline trimming amounts to 5 bases on V and 2 bases on J, with 6 as the count of junction bases outside the gene matches. Via the germline V gene (reference sequence), CDR1 is DFQATT and CDR2 SNEGSKA. The CDR3 spans 15 residues, from the cysteine through the phenylalanine. Only the CDR3 bases that were read are kept: 36 of them, in frame from base 1. Predominantly Caucasian heritage was noted among both the CVID patients and the healthy controls. From each donor, about 5 to 8 ml of heparinized peripheral whole blood was collected. Genomic DNA from adults with common variable immune deficiency (CVID) and from healthy adult controls was used for sequencing of TCRbeta CDR3 repertoires. There were approximately 22 healthy adult volunteers in the control group (roughly twelve female and roughly 10 male), ranging in age from about 23 to 66 years, with a mean age of around 34. Diluted blood was subjected to density centrifugation over Hypaque 1077 or Ficoll-Paque for isolation of peripheral blood mononuclear cells. Genomic DNA was obtained from unsorted mononuclear cells using either Qiagen column purification or a centrifugation-based method.

Equivalent amounts of genomic DNA from CVID and control samples were used as sequencing input. For every sample, a 60 bp segment covering the rearranged TCRbeta CDR3 region was amplified and then sequenced. The immunoSEQ assay, a bias-corrected multiplex PCR combined with high-throughput sequencing, was used for TCRbeta amplification. As for how the authors treated the data: Every unique nucleotide sequence counted as a clone and was annotated with V, D and J genes, copy number and frequency. Sequences were labeled productive if in frame, and non-productive if out of frame or containing stop codons. As previously described, clonality was computed from Shannon's entropy. The predicted amino acid sequences of productive clones were used to derive the mean CDR3 Kyte-Doolittle hydropathy. The R hclust function was used to hierarchically cluster scaled V gene usage with Manhattan distance and complete linkage. Sharing of clones by CDR3 amino acid sequence was evaluated by resampling 12 repertoires per group over 100 rounds. Repertoires were searched for 65 to 75 published EBV-specific and a few hundred published CMV-specific TCRbeta sequences. A couple of CVID samples yielding fewer than 10,000 sequences were excluded from analysis, leaving 42 CVID repertoires. TCRdb retrieved this table from immuneACCESS and kept in-frame rearrangements only. Not all clones are present; in checked studies, unresolved V genes account for under half, and no reason is known for the remainder. Clone size and V and J calls were adopted from that table, with D and trimming inferred from the DNA. For this sample, some 28,000 clones appear and none is a singleton. The ten largest clones add up to about 13% of the sample.

Specimen: peripheral blood mononuclear cells. The rearrangement combines TRBV20-1 with TRBJ2-3, and 11 bases in between align with TRBD2. This TCR was sampled from a person aged 18 to 75 in good health. The encoded CDR3 is CSAGGTSGYTDTQYF. CDR3 DNA, as far as it was read: TGCAGTGCTGGGGGGACTAGCGGTTACACAGATACG.